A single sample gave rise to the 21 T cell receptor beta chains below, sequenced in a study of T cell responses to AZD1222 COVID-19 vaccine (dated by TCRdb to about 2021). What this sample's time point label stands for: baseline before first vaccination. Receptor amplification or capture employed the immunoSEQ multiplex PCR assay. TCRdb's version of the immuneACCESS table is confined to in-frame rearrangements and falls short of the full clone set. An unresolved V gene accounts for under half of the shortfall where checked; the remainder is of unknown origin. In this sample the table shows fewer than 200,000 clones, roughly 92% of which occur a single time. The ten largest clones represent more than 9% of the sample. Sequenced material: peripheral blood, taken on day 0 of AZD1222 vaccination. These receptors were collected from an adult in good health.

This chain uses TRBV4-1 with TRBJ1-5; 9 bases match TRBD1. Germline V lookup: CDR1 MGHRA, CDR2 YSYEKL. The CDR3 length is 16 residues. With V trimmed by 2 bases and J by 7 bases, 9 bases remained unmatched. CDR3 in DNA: TGCGCCAGCAGCCAAATCCGGGACAGGGAAAGGCAGCCCCAGCATTTT. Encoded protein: CASSQIRDRERQPQHF.

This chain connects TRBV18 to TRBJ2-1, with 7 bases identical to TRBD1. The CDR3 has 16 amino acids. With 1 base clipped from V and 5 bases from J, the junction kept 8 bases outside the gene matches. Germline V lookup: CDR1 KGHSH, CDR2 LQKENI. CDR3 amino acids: CASSPQISRGNNEQFF. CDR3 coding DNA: TGTGCCAGCTCACCACAGATAAGCAGGGGGAACAATGAGCAGTTCTTC.

The CDR3 loop reads CATSRGFTDTQYF. The CDR3 bases are TGTGCCACCAGTCGAGGTTTCACAGATACGCAGTATTTT. The V gene is TRBV24-1, the J gene TRBJ2-3; D not certain. Trimming stripped 6 bases from V and 2 bases from J, with 8 bases between. The germline CDR1 and CDR2 sequences are KGHDR and SFDVKD. This CDR3 is 13 amino acids long.

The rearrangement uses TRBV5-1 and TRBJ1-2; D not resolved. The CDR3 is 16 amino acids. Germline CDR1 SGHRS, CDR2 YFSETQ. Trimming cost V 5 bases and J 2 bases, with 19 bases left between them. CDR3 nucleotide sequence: TGCGCCAGCAGGTACTTCACGGGCCCAGAGAACTATGGCTACACCTTC. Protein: CASRYFTGPENYGYTF. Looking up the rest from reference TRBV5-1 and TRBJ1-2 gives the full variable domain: KAGVTQTPRYLIKTRGQQVTLSCSPISGHRSVSWYQQTPGQGLQFLFEYFSETQRNKGNFPGRFSGRQFSNSRSEMNVSTLELGDSALYLCASRYFTGPENYGYTFGSGTRLTVV.

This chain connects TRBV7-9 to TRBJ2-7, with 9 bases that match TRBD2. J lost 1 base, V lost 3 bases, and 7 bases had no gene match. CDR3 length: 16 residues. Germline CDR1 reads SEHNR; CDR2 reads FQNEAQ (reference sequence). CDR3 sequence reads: CASSLGLAGRSYEQYF. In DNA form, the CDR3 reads TGTGCCAGCAGCTTGGGGCTAGCGGGACGGTCCTACGAGCAGTACTTC.

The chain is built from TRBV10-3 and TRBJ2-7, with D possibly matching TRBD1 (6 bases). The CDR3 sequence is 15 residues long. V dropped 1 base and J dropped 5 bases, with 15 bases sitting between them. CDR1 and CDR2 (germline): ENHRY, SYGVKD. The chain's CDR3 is CAISELHRARDEQYF. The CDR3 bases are TGTGCCATCAGTGAGTTACACAGGGCGAGGGACGAGCAGTACTTC.

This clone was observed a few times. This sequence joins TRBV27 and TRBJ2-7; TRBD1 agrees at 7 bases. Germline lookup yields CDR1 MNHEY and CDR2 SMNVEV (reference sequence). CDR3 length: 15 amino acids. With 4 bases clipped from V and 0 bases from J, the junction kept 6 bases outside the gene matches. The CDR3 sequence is CASSSGQEISYEQYF. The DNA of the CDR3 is TGTGCCAGCAGTTCCGGACAGGAGATCTCCTACGAGCAGTACTTC.

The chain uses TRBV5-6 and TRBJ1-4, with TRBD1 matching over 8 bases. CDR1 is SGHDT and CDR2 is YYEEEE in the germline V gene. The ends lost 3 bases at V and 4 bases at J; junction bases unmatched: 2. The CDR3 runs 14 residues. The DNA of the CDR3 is TGTGCCAGCAGCTACAGGGGGATTAATGAAAAACTGTTTTTT. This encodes CASSYRGINEKLFF.

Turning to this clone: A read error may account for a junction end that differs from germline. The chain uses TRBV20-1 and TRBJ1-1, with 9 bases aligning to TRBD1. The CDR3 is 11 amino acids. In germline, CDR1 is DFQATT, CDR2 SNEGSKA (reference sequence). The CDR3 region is CSARVGTGFSF. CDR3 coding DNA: TGCAGTGCTAGGGTAGGGACAGGGTTCTCCTTT.

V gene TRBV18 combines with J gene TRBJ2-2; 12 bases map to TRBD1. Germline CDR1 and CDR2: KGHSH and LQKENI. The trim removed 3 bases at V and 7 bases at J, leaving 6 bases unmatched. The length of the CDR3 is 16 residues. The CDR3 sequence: CASSPGTGGAIGELFF. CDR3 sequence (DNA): TGTGCCAGCTCACCTGGGACAGGGGGCGCGATCGGGGAGCTGTTTTTT.

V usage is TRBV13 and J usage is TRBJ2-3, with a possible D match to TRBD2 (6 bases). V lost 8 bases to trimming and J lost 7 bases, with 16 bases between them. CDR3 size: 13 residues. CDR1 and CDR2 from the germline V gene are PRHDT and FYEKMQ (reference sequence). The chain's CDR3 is CASGRGRVNTQYF. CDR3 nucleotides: TGTGCCAGCGGGCGGGGCCGGGTTAATACGCAGTATTTT.

In nucleotides, the CDR3 is TGTGCCAGCAGCTTAGAGCCTGGCAGGGGGCCAGAAATGAACACTGAAGCTTTCTTT. This encodes CASSLEPGRGPEMNTEAFF. The rearrangement joins TRBV11-2 to TRBJ1-1; 8 bases are a match to TRBD1. V lost 0 bases, J lost 0 bases, and 12 bases stayed unmatched. The CDR3 has 19 residues. Germline CDR1 is SGHAT and CDR2 is FQNNGV.

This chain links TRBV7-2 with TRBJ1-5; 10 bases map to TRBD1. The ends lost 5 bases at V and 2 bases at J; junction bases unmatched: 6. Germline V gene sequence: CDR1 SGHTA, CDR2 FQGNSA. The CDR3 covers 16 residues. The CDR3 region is CASSLRQGARNQPQHF. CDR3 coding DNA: TGTGCCAGCAGCCTAAGACAGGGGGCGCGCAATCAGCCCCAGCATTTT.

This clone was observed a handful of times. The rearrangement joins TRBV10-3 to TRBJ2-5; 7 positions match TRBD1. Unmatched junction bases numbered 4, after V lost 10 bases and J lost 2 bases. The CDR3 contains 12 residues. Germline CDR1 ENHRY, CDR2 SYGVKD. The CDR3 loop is CATRTGQETQYF. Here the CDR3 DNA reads TGTGCCACAAGGACAGGACAAGAGACCCAGTACTTC.

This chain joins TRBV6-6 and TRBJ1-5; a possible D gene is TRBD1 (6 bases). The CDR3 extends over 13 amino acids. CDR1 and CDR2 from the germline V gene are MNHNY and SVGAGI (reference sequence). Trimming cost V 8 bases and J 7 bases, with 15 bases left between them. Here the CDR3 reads CASRGGGNQPQHF. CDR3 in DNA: TGTGCCAGCCGAGGAGGGGGAAACCAGCCCCAGCATTTT.

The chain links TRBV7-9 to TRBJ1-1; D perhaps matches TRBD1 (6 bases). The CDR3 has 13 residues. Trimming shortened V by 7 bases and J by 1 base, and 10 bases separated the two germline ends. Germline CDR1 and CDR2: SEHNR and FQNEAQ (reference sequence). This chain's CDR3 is CASNWGQNTEAFF. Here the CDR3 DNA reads TGTGCCAGCAACTGGGGACAGAACACTGAAGCTTTCTTT.

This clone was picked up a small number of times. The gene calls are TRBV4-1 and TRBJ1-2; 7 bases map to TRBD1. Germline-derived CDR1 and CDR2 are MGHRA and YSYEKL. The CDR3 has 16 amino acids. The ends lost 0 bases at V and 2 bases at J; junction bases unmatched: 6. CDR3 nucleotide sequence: TGCGCCAGCAGCCAAGATCGGGGACAGCGAAACTATGGCTACACCTTC. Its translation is CASSQDRGQRNYGYTF.

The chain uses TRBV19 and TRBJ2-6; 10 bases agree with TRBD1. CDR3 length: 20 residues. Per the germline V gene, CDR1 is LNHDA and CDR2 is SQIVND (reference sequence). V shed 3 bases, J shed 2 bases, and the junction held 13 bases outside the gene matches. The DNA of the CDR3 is TGTGCCAGTAGTATTGGGGGGCCGGGACAGGGGAAGACTGGGGCCAACGTCCTGACTTTC. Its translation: CASSIGGPGQGKTGANVLTF.

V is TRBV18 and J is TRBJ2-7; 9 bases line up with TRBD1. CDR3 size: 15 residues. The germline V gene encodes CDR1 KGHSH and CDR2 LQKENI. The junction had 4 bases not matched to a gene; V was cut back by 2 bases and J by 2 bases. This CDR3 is CASSPGTGSPYEQYV. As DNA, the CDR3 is TGTGCCAGCTCACCAGGGACAGGGTCTCCCTACGAGCAGTACGTC.

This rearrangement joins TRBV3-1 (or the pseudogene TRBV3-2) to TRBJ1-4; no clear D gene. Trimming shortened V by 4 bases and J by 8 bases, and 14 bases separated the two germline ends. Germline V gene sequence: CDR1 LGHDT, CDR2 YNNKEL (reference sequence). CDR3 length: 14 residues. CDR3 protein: CASSRQRGGEKLFF. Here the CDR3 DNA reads TGTGCCAGCAGCCGGCAGCGGGGTGGGGAAAAACTGTTTTTT.

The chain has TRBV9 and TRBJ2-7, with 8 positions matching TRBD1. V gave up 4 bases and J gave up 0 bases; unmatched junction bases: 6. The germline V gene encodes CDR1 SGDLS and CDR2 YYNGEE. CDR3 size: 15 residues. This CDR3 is CASSISTGASYEQYF. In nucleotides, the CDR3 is TGTGCCAGCAGCATCTCGACAGGGGCCTCCTACGAGCAGTACTTC.